The entry below describes one T cell receptor beta chain. Its matching antigen is unknown. Treatment of the sample: oral pan-JAK inhibitor, 5-10 mg twice daily. This sample was included in a study of CD8+ T cells in alopecia areata. Extracted RNA was reverse transcribed into cDNA, the sequencing template. Libraries were prepared by immunoSEQ multiplex PCR; TCRdb keeps only in-frame clonotypes and omits some of them. The sample yields about 100,000 clones, roughly three fifths seen once. Whole-study results and caveats: Researchers say the link of baseline CD8+ expansion to response remains uncertain, with one nonresponder.

The CDR3 consists of 15 residues. Trimming left V 0 bases short and J 0 bases short, with 9 bases between. Looked up from germline, CDR1 is LNHNV and CDR2 is YYDKDF (reference sequence). The sequence derives from a human donor with alopecia areata. The genes are TRBV15 and TRBJ2-7; D perhaps matches TRBD2 (6 bases). Material: CD8+ T cells sorted from blood, obtained at roughly week 55, from a patient treated with tofacitinib. This CDR3 is CATSRDRGDSYEQYF. The CDR3 DNA follows: TGTGCCACCAGCAGAGATCGCGGGGACTCCTACGAGCAGTACTTC.